These T cell receptor beta chains were read from a single sample in a study of blood T cell repertoires in COVID-19. Generated by immunoSEQ multiplex PCR, the TCRdb table keeps only in-frame clones and is missing some. The repertoire includes 390,000 or so clones, over 75% of them detected once, and 1% sits in the top ten. Sequenced material: PBMCs or T cells enriched from blood (not recorded which). The source of these receptors is a man aged 18 to 30 who had recovered from COVID-19. CDR3s include the opening cysteine and the closing phenylalanine or tryptophan. Each record gives: CDR3 length, V gene, D gene, J gene, clone size, CDR3 protein, CDR3 DNA. D genes are given only for firm matches. Clone size is given for some rows only: seen once, a few or many times, or a class if the clone is expanded.

cdr3_length: 14
v_call: TRBV7-2
d_call: TRBD1
j_call: TRBJ1-2
clone_size: .
cdr3_aa: CASSQRQGFNGYTF
cdr3_nt: TGTGCCAGCAGCCAACGACAGGGATTCAATGGCTACACCTTC

cdr3_length: 14
v_call: TRBV6-5
d_call: TRBD1
j_call: TRBJ1-5
clone_size: once
cdr3_aa: CASTGQQGGQPQHF
cdr3_nt: TGTGCCAGCACGGGACAGCAAGGAGGACAGCCCCAGCATTTT

cdr3_length: 14
v_call: TRBV6-2/TRBV6-3
d_call: .
j_call: TRBJ1-5
clone_size: .
cdr3_aa: CASSSEGGIQPQHF
cdr3_nt: TGTGCCAGCAGTTCGGAAGGGGGTATTCAGCCCCAGCATTTT

cdr3_length: 14
v_call: TRBV9
d_call: .
j_call: TRBJ1-6
clone_size: once
cdr3_aa: CASSVAGEHSPLHF
cdr3_nt: TGTGCCAGCAGCGTAGCGGGTGAACATTCACCCCTCCACTTT

cdr3_length: 16
v_call: TRBV7-6
d_call: .
j_call: TRBJ2-1
clone_size: .
cdr3_aa: CASSLTGFISAGEQFF
cdr3_nt: TGTGCCAGCAGCTTAACAGGGTTTATATCGGCCGGTGAGCAGTTCTTC

cdr3_length: 15
v_call: TRBV19
d_call: TRBD1
j_call: TRBJ1-2
clone_size: .
cdr3_aa: CASSPRGQLHYGYTF
cdr3_nt: TGTGCCAGTAGTCCCAGGGGGCAACTCCACTATGGCTACACCTTC

cdr3_length: 15
v_call: TRBV7-9
d_call: TRBD1
j_call: TRBJ1-2
clone_size: .
cdr3_aa: CASSFGQGASNGYTF
cdr3_nt: TGTGCCAGCAGTTTCGGACAGGGGGCTTCTAATGGCTACACCTTC

cdr3_length: 14
v_call: TRBV6-5
d_call: .
j_call: TRBJ2-1
clone_size: .
cdr3_aa: CASVFPQGYNEQFF
cdr3_nt: TGTGCCAGCGTCTTTCCACAGGGCTACAATGAGCAGTTCTTC

cdr3_length: 19
v_call: TRBV7-9
d_call: .
j_call: TRBJ2-5
clone_size: .
cdr3_aa: CASSLEYNAGSGIQETQYF
cdr3_nt: TGTGCCAGCAGCTTAGAATATAATGCGGGTAGCGGAATACAAGAGACCCAGTACTTC

cdr3_length: 11
v_call: TRBV29-1
d_call: .
j_call: TRBJ1-1
clone_size: .
cdr3_aa: CSVPHGERAFF
cdr3_nt: TGCAGCGTTCCACACGGGGAGCGAGCTTTCTTT

cdr3_length: 14
v_call: TRBV2
d_call: .
j_call: TRBJ2-1
clone_size: .
cdr3_aa: CASSEGQYHNEQFF
cdr3_nt: TGTGCCAGCAGTGAAGGTCAGTACCACAATGAGCAGTTCTTC

cdr3_length: 14
v_call: TRBV18
d_call: .
j_call: TRBJ2-7
clone_size: .
cdr3_aa: CASSRSEGTGEQYF
cdr3_nt: TGTGCCAGCTCACGTTCGGAGGGTACGGGCGAGCAGTACTTC

cdr3_length: 12
v_call: TRBV24-1
d_call: .
j_call: TRBJ2-5
clone_size: .
cdr3_aa: CATSDLVGNQYF
cdr3_nt: TGTGCCACCAGTGATTTGGTCGGGAACCAGTACTTC

cdr3_length: 15
v_call: TRBV7-6
d_call: .
j_call: TRBJ1-2
clone_size: once
cdr3_aa: CASSLRTGLIYGYTF
cdr3_nt: TGTGCCAGCAGCTTGCGGACGGGATTAATCTATGGCTACACCTTC

cdr3_length: 14
v_call: TRBV3-1/TRBV3-2
d_call: TRBD2
j_call: TRBJ2-1
clone_size: few
cdr3_aa: CASSGLAGLNEQFF
cdr3_nt: TGTGCCAGCAGTGGACTAGCGGGCCTTAATGAGCAGTTCTTC

cdr3_length: 15
v_call: TRBV27
d_call: TRBD1
j_call: TRBJ2-7
clone_size: .
cdr3_aa: CASSLSGQGAGEQYF
cdr3_nt: TGTGCCAGCAGTTTAAGTGGGCAGGGGGCTGGTGAGCAGTACTTC

cdr3_length: 17
v_call: TRBV11-2
d_call: TRBD2
j_call: TRBJ2-7
clone_size: .
cdr3_aa: CASSLLTVAGVGDEQYF
cdr3_nt: TGTGCCAGCAGCTTACTTACGGTAGCGGGAGTTGGGGACGAGCAGTACTTC

cdr3_length: 14
v_call: TRBV5-1
d_call: TRBD1
j_call: TRBJ2-7
clone_size: once
cdr3_aa: CASSTGQGSGEQYF
cdr3_nt: TGCGCCAGCAGCACGGGACAGGGTTCGGGCGAGCAGTACTTC

cdr3_length: 16
v_call: TRBV18
d_call: TRBD1
j_call: TRBJ2-1
clone_size: .
cdr3_aa: CASSPPGQATYNEQFF
cdr3_nt: TGTGCCAGCTCACCACCGGGACAGGCTACCTACAATGAGCAGTTCTTC

cdr3_length: 16
v_call: TRBV5-6
d_call: TRBD1
j_call: TRBJ2-2
clone_size: .
cdr3_aa: CASSRTTGVITGELFF
cdr3_nt: TGTGCCAGCAGCCGGACGACAGGGGTGATCACCGGGGAGCTGTTTTTT

cdr3_length: 13
v_call: TRBV6-4
d_call: .
j_call: TRBJ1-6
clone_size: .
cdr3_aa: CASNQGPNSPLHF
cdr3_nt: TGTGCCAGCAACCAGGGTCCGAATTCACCCCTCCACTTT

cdr3_length: 14
v_call: TRBV28
d_call: .
j_call: TRBJ1-2
clone_size: .
cdr3_aa: CASREGYFNYGYTF
cdr3_nt: TGTGCCAGCAGGGAGGGGTATTTCAACTATGGCTACACCTTC

cdr3_length: 15
v_call: TRBV27
d_call: .
j_call: TRBJ1-5
clone_size: .
cdr3_aa: CASSLRSGGNQPQHF
cdr3_nt: TGTGCCAGCAGTCTCCGGTCAGGGGGCAATCAGCCCCAGCATTTT

cdr3_length: 11
v_call: TRBV14
d_call: .
j_call: TRBJ1-1
clone_size: .
cdr3_aa: CASSQPPEAFF
cdr3_nt: TGTGCCAGCAGCCAACCTCCTGAAGCTTTCTTT

cdr3_length: 15
v_call: TRBV7-9
d_call: TRBD1
j_call: TRBJ1-1
clone_size: .
cdr3_aa: CASSTRQGSNTEAFF
cdr3_nt: TGTGCCAGCAGCACCCGACAGGGGTCGAACACTGAAGCTTTCTTT

cdr3_length: 16
v_call: TRBV5-1
d_call: TRBD1
j_call: TRBJ2-3
clone_size: .
cdr3_aa: CASSLGTGASADTQYF
cdr3_nt: TGCGCCAGCAGCTTAGGGACAGGGGCATCAGCGGATACGCAGTATTTT

cdr3_length: 14
v_call: TRBV2
d_call: .
j_call: TRBJ1-2
clone_size: .
cdr3_aa: CASSEEGLGGGYTF
cdr3_nt: TGTGCCAGCAGTGAGGAGGGACTGGGCGGTGGCTACACCTTC

cdr3_length: 15
v_call: TRBV7-9
d_call: .
j_call: TRBJ2-3
clone_size: once
cdr3_aa: CASSLVSGGTDTQYF
cdr3_nt: TGTGCCAGCAGCTTAGTTAGCGGAGGCACAGATACGCAGTATTTT

cdr3_length: 17
v_call: TRBV14
d_call: .
j_call: TRBJ1-6
clone_size: .
cdr3_aa: CASSLLLGPKPNSPLHF
cdr3_nt: TGTGCCAGCAGCTTACTTTTGGGGCCGAAGCCAAATTCACCCCTCCACTTT

cdr3_length: 14
v_call: TRBV7-2
d_call: TRBD1
j_call: TRBJ1-1
clone_size: once
cdr3_aa: CASSLDRQNTEAFF
cdr3_nt: TGTGCCAGCAGCTTGGACAGGCAGAACACTGAAGCTTTCTTT

cdr3_length: 12
v_call: TRBV12-3/TRBV12-4
d_call: .
j_call: TRBJ2-5
clone_size: .
cdr3_aa: CASSPIRETQYF
cdr3_nt: TGTGCCAGCAGTCCTATCCGGGAGACCCAGTACTTC

cdr3_length: 16
v_call: TRBV7-3
d_call: TRBD2
j_call: TRBJ2-1
clone_size: .
cdr3_aa: CASSYTGTSVGREQFF
cdr3_nt: TGTGCCAGCAGTTATACCGGGACTAGCGTGGGGCGTGAGCAGTTCTTC

cdr3_length: 14
v_call: TRBV6-5
d_call: .
j_call: TRBJ2-1
clone_size: .
cdr3_aa: CASSYSKGSNEQFF
cdr3_nt: TGTGCCAGCAGTTACTCGAAAGGGAGCAATGAGCAGTTCTTC

cdr3_length: 15
v_call: TRBV27
d_call: TRBD2
j_call: TRBJ2-7
clone_size: few
cdr3_aa: CASSSTSGSLHEQYF
cdr3_nt: TGTGCCAGCAGTTCTACTAGCGGGAGTCTGCACGAGCAGTACTTC

cdr3_length: 14
v_call: TRBV3-1/TRBV3-2
d_call: .
j_call: TRBJ1-1
clone_size: .
cdr3_aa: CASSTNSFNTEAFF
cdr3_nt: TGTGCCAGCAGCACGAACAGCTTCAACACTGAAGCTTTCTTT

cdr3_length: 17
v_call: TRBV4-1
d_call: TRBD2
j_call: TRBJ2-1
clone_size: .
cdr3_aa: CASSQGRGRGRSGEQFF
cdr3_nt: TGCGCCAGCAGCCAAGGCCGCGGGAGAGGCAGGTCGGGTGAGCAGTTCTTC

cdr3_length: 13
v_call: TRBV11-2
d_call: TRBD1
j_call: TRBJ1-1
clone_size: .
cdr3_aa: CASSLDPGGAAFF
cdr3_nt: TGTGCCAGCAGCTTAGATCCAGGGGGCGCAGCTTTCTTT

cdr3_length: 12
v_call: TRBV29-1
d_call: TRBD1
j_call: TRBJ2-1
clone_size: .
cdr3_aa: CSVDGTDNEQFF
cdr3_nt: TGCAGCGTTGACGGGACAGACAATGAGCAGTTCTTC

cdr3_length: 15
v_call: TRBV2
d_call: .
j_call: TRBJ1-5
clone_size: .
cdr3_aa: CASTVNRAGNQPQHF
cdr3_nt: TGTGCCAGCACCGTAAACAGGGCGGGCAATCAGCCCCAGCATTTT

cdr3_length: 15
v_call: TRBV25-1
d_call: .
j_call: TRBJ2-1
clone_size: .
cdr3_aa: CASSDLGGDYNEQFF
cdr3_nt: TGTGCCAGCAGTGATCTCGGCGGTGACTACAATGAGCAGTTCTTC